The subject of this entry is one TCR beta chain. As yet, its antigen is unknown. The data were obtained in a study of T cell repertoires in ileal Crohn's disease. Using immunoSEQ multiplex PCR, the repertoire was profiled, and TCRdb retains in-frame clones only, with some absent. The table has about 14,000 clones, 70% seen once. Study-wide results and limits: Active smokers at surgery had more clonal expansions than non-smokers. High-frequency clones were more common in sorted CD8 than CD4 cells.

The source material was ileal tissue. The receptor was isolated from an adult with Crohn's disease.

The CDR3 coding sequence is TGTGCCAGCAGCTACGGACTAGGCACAGATACGCAGTATTTT. Translated, it gives CASSYGLGTDTQYF. This chain links TRBV7-3 with TRBJ2-3, with TRBD2 identical over 7 bases. V shed 4 bases, J shed 1 base, and the junction held 2 bases outside the gene matches. The CDR3 sequence is 14 residues long. Germline CDR1 reads SGHTA; CDR2 reads FQGTGA.